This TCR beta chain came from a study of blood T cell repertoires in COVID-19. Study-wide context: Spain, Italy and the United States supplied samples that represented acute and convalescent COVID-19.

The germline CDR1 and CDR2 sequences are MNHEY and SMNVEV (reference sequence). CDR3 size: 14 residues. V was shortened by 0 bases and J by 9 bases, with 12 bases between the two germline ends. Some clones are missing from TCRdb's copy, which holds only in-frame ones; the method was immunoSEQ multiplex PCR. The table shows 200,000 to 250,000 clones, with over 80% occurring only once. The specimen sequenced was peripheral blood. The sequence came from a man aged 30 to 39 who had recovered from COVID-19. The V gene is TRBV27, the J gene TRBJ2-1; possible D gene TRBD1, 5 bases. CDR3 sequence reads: CASSLSLWTPEQFF. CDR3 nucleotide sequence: TGTGCCAGCAGTTTATCTCTTTGGACACCTGAGCAGTTCTTC.